This T cell receptor beta chain was profiled in a study of T-cell reconstitution after alpha-beta-depleted transplantation in children. Unique molecular identifiers were incorporated when the TCRbeta library was constructed. TCRdb re-derived calls from the PCR reads in MiXCR, one entry per CDR3 protein. The data hold roughly 200,000 distinct CDR3 sequences, with about 6.3% observed a single time. This clonotype was picked up many times. The CDR3 is 15 amino acids. Trimming took 7 bases from V and 0 from J, leaving 13 bases between them. The sequences come from PBMCs from the stem cell graft donor, collected from the stem cell graft. The chain links TRBV12-3 or TRBV12-4 to TRBJ2-1; D possibly corresponds to TRBD1 (5 bases). The sequence was collected from a human donor who donated a stem cell graft to a child with Wiskott-Aldrich syndrome. DNA of the CDR3: TGTGCCAGCAATGGGGCTCGCCGCTCCTACAATGAGCAGTTCTTC. It translates to CASNGARRSYNEQFF.